This is a list of T cell receptor beta chains from one sample in a study of long-term antiretroviral therapy in people with HIV. Sequenced by immunoSEQ multiplex PCR; TCRdb stores in-frame clones only, minus some. Among about 14,000 clones listed, 80% to 90% were seen once. This material consisted of unsorted PBMCs, taken 0.4 years after starting antiretroviral therapy. The receptors were sampled from a man aged 25-45 years with HIV. Each CDR3 is given with its conserved first and last residue. Each record gives: D gene, J gene, clone size, V gene, CDR3 protein, CDR3 DNA. A D gene is named only where the DNA matches it firmly. Expanded clones are given a class, and other clones once, few, many or no size at all.

>-|TRBJ1-1|-|TRBV6-6
CASSRRGQMNTEAFF
TGTGCCAGCAGCCGCCGCGGCCAGATGAACACTGAAGCTTTCTTT
>-|TRBJ1-6|-|TRBV19
CASSTLGQGHNSPLHF
TGTGCCAGTAGTACCTTGGGACAAGGCCATAATTCACCCCTCCACTTT
>-|TRBJ2-7|-|TRBV19
CASSGAFGGTIYEQYF
TGTGCCAGTAGTGGGGCGTTCGGGGGCACCATCTACGAGCAGTACTTC
>-|TRBJ2-1|few|TRBV14
CASSRSLLSEQFF
TGTGCCAGCAGCCGCTCACTACTAAGTGAGCAGTTCTTC
>-|TRBJ1-1|-|TRBV2
CASGTGRGNTEAFF
TGTGCCAGCGGAACTGGACGCGGAAACACTGAAGCTTTCTTT
>-|TRBJ2-7|-|TRBV7-9
CASSLPGGYEQYF
TGTGCCAGCAGCTTACCGGGCGGCTACGAGCAGTACTTC
>TRBD1|TRBJ1-1|-|TRBV30
CAWGTGQGYAEAFF
TGTGCCTGGGGTACGGGACAGGGATACGCTGAAGCTTTCTTT
>TRBD2|TRBJ2-1|-|TRBV9
CASSVQSSGSKVEQFF
TGTGCCAGCAGCGTACAGTCTAGCGGGAGTAAGGTTGAGCAGTTCTTC
>TRBD1|TRBJ1-4|-|TRBV4-2
CASSQAGQGVTNEKLFF
TGTGCCAGCAGCCAAGCAGGACAGGGTGTTACTAATGAAAAACTGTTTTTT
>TRBD1|TRBJ1-5|few|TRBV30
CAWSVDPGGRQPQHF
TGTGCCTGGAGTGTAGACCCAGGGGGCAGGCAGCCCCAGCATTTT
>TRBD1|TRBJ1-1|once|TRBV4-3
CASSQAQGVGDTEAFF
TGCGCCAGCAGCCAAGCCCAGGGGGTTGGGGACACTGAAGCTTTCTTT